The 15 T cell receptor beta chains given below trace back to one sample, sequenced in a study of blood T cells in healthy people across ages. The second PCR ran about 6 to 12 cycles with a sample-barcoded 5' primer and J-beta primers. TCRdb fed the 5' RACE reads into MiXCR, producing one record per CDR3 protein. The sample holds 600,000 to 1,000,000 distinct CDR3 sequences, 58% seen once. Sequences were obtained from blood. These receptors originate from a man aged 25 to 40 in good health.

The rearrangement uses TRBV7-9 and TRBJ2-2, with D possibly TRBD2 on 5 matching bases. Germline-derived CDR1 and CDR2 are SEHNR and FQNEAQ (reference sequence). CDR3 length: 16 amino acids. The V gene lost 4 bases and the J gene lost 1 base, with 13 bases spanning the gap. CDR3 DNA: TGTGCCAGCAGCTCGTCTAGCTGGGGGAACACCGGGGAGCTGTTTTTT. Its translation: CASSSSSWGNTGELFF.

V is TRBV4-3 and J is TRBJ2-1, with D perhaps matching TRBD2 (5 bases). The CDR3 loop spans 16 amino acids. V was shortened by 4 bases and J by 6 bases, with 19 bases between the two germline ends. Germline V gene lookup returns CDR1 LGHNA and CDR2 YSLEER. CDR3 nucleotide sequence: TGCGCCAGCAGCCGCCCGGGGAGCAGCGGCCCCAATGAGCAGTTCTTC. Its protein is CASSRPGSSGPNEQFF.

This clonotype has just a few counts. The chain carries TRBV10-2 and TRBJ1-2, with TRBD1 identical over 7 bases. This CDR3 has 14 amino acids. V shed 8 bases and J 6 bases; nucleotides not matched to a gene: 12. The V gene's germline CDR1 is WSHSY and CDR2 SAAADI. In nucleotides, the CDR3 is TGCGCCAGCTGCCGGGGGATAACAGGGGATGGCTACACCTTC. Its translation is CASCRGITGDGYTF.

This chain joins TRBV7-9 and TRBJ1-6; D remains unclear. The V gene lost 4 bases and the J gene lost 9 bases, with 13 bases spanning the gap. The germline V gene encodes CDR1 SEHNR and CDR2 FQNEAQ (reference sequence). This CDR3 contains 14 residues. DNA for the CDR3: TGTGCCAGCAGCTCCGGGAATCCGGTTTCACCCCTCCACTTT. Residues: CASSSGNPVSPLHF.

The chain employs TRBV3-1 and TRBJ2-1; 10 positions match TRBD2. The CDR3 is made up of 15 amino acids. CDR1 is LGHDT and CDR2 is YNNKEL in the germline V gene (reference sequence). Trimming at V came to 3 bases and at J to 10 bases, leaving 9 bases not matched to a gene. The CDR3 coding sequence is TGTGCCAGCAGCCATCTCGGACTAGCGGCGGGAGAGCAGTTCTTC. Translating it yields CASSHLGLAAGEQFF.

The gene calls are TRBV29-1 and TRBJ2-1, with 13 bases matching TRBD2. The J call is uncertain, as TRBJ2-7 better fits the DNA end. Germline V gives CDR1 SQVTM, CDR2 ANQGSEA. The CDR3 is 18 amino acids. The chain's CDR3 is CSVEGQTSGRFPYNEQYF. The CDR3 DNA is TGCAGCGTTGAAGGTCAGACTAGCGGGAGGTTCCCCTACAATGAGCAGTACTTC.

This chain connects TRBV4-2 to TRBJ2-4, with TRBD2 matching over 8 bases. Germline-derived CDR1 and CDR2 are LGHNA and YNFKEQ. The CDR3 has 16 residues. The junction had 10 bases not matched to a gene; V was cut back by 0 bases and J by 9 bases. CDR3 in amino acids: CASSQEETSERSIQYF. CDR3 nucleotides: TGTGCCAGCAGCCAAGAAGAGACTAGCGAGAGGAGCATTCAGTACTTC.

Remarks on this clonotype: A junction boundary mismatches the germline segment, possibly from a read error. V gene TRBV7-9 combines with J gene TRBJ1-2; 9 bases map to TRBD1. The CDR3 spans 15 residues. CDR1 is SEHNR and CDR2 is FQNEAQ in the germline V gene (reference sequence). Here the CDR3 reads CASSPGQGSNYGYTF. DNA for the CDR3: TGCGCCAGCAGCCCGGGACAGGGTTCTAACTATGGCTACACCTTC.

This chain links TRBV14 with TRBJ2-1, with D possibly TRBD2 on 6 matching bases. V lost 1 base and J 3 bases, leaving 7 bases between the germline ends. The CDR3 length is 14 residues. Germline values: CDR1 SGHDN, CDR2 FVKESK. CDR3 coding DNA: TGTGCCAGCAGCCAAGCTAGCGTCTACAATGAGCAGTTCTTC. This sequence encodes CASSQASVYNEQFF. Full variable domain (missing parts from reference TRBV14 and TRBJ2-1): EAGVTQFPSHSVIEKGQTVTLRCDPISGHDNLYWYRRVMGKEIKFLLHFVKESKQDESGMPNNRFLAERTGGTYSTLKVQPAELEDSGVYFCASSQASVYNEQFFGPGTRLTVL.

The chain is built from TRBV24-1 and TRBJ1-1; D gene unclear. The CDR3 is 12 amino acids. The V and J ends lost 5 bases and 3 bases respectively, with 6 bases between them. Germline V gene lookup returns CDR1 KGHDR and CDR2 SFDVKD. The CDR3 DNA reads TGTGCCACCAGTGTTGGGGACACTGAAGCTTTCTTT. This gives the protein CATSVGDTEAFF.

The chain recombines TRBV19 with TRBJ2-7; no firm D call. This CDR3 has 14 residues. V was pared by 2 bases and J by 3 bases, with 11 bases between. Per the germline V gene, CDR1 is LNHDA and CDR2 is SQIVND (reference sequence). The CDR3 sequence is CASSIRSRLYEQYF. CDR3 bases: TGTGCCAGTAGTATAAGATCCAGGCTCTACGAGCAGTACTTC. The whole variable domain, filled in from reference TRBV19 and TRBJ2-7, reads DGGITQSPKYLFRKEGQNVTLSCEQNLNHDAMYWYRQDPGQGLRLIYYSQIVNDFQKGDIAEGYSVSREKKESFPLTVTSAQKNPTAFYLCASSIRSRLYEQYFGPGTRLTVT.

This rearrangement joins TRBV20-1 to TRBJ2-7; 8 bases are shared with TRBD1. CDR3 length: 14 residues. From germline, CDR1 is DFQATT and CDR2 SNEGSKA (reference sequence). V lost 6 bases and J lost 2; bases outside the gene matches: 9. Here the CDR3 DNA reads TGCAGTGCGCCAACCGGGACAGGAGCCTACGAGCAGTACTTC. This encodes CSAPTGTGAYEQYF.

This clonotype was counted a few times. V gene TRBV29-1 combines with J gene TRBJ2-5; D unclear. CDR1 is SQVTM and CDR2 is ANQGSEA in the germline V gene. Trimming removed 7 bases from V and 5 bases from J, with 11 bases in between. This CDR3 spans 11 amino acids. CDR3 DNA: TGCAGCGCTGAGGTCGGGGAGACCCAGTACTTC. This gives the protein CSAEVGETQYF.

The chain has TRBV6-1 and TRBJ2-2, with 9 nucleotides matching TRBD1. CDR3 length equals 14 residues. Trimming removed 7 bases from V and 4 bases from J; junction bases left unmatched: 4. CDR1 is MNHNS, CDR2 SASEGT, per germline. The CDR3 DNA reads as TGTGCCAGCACGGGACAGGGTAGCACCGGGGAGCTGTTTTTT. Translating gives CASTGQGSTGELFF.

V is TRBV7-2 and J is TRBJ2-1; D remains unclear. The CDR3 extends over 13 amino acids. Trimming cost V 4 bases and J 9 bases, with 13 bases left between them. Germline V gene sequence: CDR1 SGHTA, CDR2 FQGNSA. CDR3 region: CASSSSEVGEQFF. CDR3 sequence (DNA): TGTGCCAGCAGCTCGTCCGAGGTTGGTGAGCAGTTCTTC. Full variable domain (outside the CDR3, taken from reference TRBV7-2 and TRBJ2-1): GAGVSQSPSNKVTEKGKDVELRCDPISGHTALYWYRQSLGQGLEFLIYFQGNSAPDKSGLPSDRFSAERTGGSVSTLTIQRTQQEDSAVYLCASSSSEVGEQFFGPGTRLTVL.